Presented here are 14 T cell receptor beta chains from one specimen sequenced in a study of T cell responses to AZD1222 COVID-19 vaccine. The assay was immunoSEQ multiplex PCR, and TCRdb's table has in-frame clones only and misses some. The sample comprises 150,000 to 200,000 clones, 88% of which are singletons, and 20% to 30% rests with the top ten. The input for sequencing was peripheral blood, taken 28 days after the second AZD1222 dose. The source of these receptors is an adult who received the AZD1222 COVID-19 vaccine.

This clone has just a few counts. The chain joins TRBV4-1 to TRBJ1-4; D might be TRBD1 (5 bases). Germline CDR1 and CDR2: MGHRA and YSYEKL. Trimming left V 1 base short and J 4 bases short, with 10 bases between. The CDR3 loop spans 15 amino acids. As DNA, the CDR3 is TGCGCCAGCAGCCAAGTAGGGGCGGGTAATGAAAAACTGTTTTTT. Its protein product is CASSQVGAGNEKLFF.

V is TRBV19 and J is TRBJ2-7; 12 bases map to TRBD2. CDR1 and CDR2 (germline): LNHDA, SQIVND (reference sequence). V was clipped by 5 bases and J by 3 bases; unmatched bases: 8. The CDR3 is made up of 16 amino acids. CDR3 DNA: TGTGCCAGTAGTCCCCGGACTAGCGGGATGAACTACGAGCAGTACTTC. This encodes CASSPRTSGMNYEQYF.

The J gene is TRBJ1-2, the V gene TRBV28; a possible D gene is TRBD1 (6 bases). V lost 1 base and J 4 bases, leaving 13 bases between the germline ends. The CDR3 extends over 15 amino acids. Germline-derived CDR1 and CDR2 are MDHEN and SYDVKM. The CDR3 DNA is TGTGCCAGCAGTTTATCCTCAAAGGGGGGCTATGGCTACACCTTC. It encodes CASSLSSKGGYGYTF.

This clone was seen a few times. The chain employs TRBV28 and TRBJ2-1; 7 bases line up with TRBD2. Germline V gene data show CDR1 as MDHEN and CDR2 as SYDVKM. V was clipped by 5 bases and J by 5 bases; unmatched bases: 9. There are 15 residues in the CDR3. In DNA, the CDR3 is TGTGCCAGCAGTCGTAGCGGGTTGCCCGACAATGAGCAGTTCTTC. Its translation is CASSRSGLPDNEQFF.

The J gene is TRBJ2-7, the V gene TRBV11-2, with D perhaps matching TRBD1 or TRBD2 (5 bases each). Trimming pared 5 bases from V and 2 bases from J, leaving 10 bases between. The V gene's germline CDR1 is SGHAT and CDR2 FQNNGV. This CDR3 spans 13 amino acids. CDR3 sequence reads: CASSLPGPYEQYF. CDR3 nucleotide sequence: TGTGCCAGCAGCCTTCCGGGACCCTACGAGCAGTACTTC.

The chain carries TRBV19 and TRBJ1-1, with 7 bases that match TRBD1. V shed 6 bases, J shed 2 bases, and the junction held 6 bases outside the gene matches. Looked up from germline, CDR1 is LNHDA and CDR2 is SQIVND (reference sequence). The CDR3 totals 14 residues. CDR3 sequence reads: CASRINRGNTEAFF. The CDR3 nucleotides read TGTGCCAGTAGGATCAACAGGGGTAACACTGAAGCTTTCTTT.

The rearrangement uses TRBV2 and TRBJ2-1; D is unresolved. The CDR3 contains 13 residues. V was clipped by 8 bases and J by 5 bases, with 13 bases between them. Germline V CDR1 and CDR2: SNHLY, FYNNEI. Here the CDR3 DNA reads TGTGCCAGCCGAAGGGTAGGCAACAATGAGCAGTTCTTC. It specifies CASRRVGNNEQFF.

The CDR3 protein is CASSSEASGRADNEQFF. In DNA, the CDR3 is TGTGCCAGCAGCTCAGAGGCTAGCGGGAGGGCCGACAATGAGCAGTTCTTC. The rearrangement uses TRBV7-2 and TRBJ2-1; TRBD2 agrees at 12 bases. The CDR3 is made up of 17 amino acids. Trimming removed 4 bases from V and 5 bases from J; junction bases left unmatched: 9. Germline V lookup: CDR1 SGHTA, CDR2 FQGNSA.

This chain joins TRBV5-1 and TRBJ1-2; 9 bases agree with TRBD1. Germline V gene lookup returns CDR1 SGHRS and CDR2 YFSETQ. V dropped 6 bases and J dropped 8; count of bases not matched to a gene: 8. The CDR3 spans 13 residues. The chain's CDR3 is CASTPGQGEGYTF. The CDR3 DNA reads as TGCGCCAGCACCCCGGGACAGGGTGAAGGCTACACCTTC. The variable domain in full, completed from reference TRBV5-1 and TRBJ1-2, reads KAGVTQTPRYLIKTRGQQVTLSCSPISGHRSVSWYQQTPGQGLQFLFEYFSETQRNKGNFPGRFSGRQFSNSRSEMNVSTLELGDSALYLCASTPGQGEGYTFGSGTRLTVV.

Of note for this clone: Compared with germline, one end of the junction differs, possibly owing to a read error. The rearrangement joins TRBV7-7 to TRBJ2-2; no firm D call. Germline V lookup: CDR1 SSHAT, CDR2 FNYEAQ (reference sequence). The CDR3 is 16 amino acids. The CDR3 coding sequence is TGTGCTAGCAGCTCCATGCGTAGTCAGAACACCGGGGAGCTGTTTTTT. Translated, it gives CASSSMRSQNTGELFF.

The chain recombines TRBV2 with TRBJ2-1; 12 bases map to TRBD2. The germline V gene encodes CDR1 SNHLY and CDR2 FYNNEI. J gave up 9 bases and V 2 bases, and 5 bases lay outside the gene matches. The CDR3 spans 15 residues. CDR3 sequence: CASSERTSGAREQFF. In DNA, the CDR3 is TGTGCCAGCAGTGAAAGGACTAGCGGGGCCCGTGAGCAGTTCTTC.

J is TRBJ2-2 and V is TRBV19; D not certain. The CDR3 consists of 16 residues. V dropped 6 bases and J dropped 3 bases, with 17 bases sitting between them. The germline V gene has CDR1 LNHDA and CDR2 SQIVND (reference sequence). The CDR3 DNA reads TGTGCCAGTAGCCGTCTCGCCCAGGTCGACACCGGGGAGCTGTTTTTT. This codes for CASSRLAQVDTGELFF.

This chain joins TRBV28 and TRBJ1-1; D unclear. Between the trimmed V and J ends, which lost 6 bases and 3 bases, there was a span of 11 bases. Per germline, CDR1 MDHEN and CDR2 SYDVKM. The CDR3 loop spans 13 amino acids. The CDR3 DNA reads as TGTGCCAGCAGCTCTTCCCCTTACACTGAAGCTTTCTTT. It codes for CASSSSPYTEAFF.

This clone was observed a few times. The V call is TRBV7-9, the J call TRBJ2-3, with 7 bases lining up with TRBD2. Trimming removed 3 bases from V and 8 bases from J; junction bases left unmatched: 5. From germline, CDR1 is SEHNR and CDR2 FQNEAQ (reference sequence). The CDR3 extends over 13 amino acids. The DNA for the CDR3 is TGTGCCAGCAGCTTGGCGGGAGACGTTACGCAGTATTTT. Amino acids: CASSLAGDVTQYF.